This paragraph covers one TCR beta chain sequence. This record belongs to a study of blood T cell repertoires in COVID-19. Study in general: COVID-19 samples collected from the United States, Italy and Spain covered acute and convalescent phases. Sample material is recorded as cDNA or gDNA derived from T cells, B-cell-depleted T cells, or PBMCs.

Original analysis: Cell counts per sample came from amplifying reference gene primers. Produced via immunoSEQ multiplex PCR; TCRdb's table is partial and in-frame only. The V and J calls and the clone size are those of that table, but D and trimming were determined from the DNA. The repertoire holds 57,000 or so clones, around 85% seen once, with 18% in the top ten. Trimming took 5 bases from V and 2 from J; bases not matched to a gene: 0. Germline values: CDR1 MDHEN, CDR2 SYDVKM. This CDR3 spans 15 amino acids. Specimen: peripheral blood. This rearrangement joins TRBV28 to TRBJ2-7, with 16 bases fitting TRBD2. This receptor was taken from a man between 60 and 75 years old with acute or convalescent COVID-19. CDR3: CASSGTSGRAYEQYF. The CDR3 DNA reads TGTGCCAGCAGTGGGACTAGCGGGAGGGCCTACGAGCAGTACTTC.